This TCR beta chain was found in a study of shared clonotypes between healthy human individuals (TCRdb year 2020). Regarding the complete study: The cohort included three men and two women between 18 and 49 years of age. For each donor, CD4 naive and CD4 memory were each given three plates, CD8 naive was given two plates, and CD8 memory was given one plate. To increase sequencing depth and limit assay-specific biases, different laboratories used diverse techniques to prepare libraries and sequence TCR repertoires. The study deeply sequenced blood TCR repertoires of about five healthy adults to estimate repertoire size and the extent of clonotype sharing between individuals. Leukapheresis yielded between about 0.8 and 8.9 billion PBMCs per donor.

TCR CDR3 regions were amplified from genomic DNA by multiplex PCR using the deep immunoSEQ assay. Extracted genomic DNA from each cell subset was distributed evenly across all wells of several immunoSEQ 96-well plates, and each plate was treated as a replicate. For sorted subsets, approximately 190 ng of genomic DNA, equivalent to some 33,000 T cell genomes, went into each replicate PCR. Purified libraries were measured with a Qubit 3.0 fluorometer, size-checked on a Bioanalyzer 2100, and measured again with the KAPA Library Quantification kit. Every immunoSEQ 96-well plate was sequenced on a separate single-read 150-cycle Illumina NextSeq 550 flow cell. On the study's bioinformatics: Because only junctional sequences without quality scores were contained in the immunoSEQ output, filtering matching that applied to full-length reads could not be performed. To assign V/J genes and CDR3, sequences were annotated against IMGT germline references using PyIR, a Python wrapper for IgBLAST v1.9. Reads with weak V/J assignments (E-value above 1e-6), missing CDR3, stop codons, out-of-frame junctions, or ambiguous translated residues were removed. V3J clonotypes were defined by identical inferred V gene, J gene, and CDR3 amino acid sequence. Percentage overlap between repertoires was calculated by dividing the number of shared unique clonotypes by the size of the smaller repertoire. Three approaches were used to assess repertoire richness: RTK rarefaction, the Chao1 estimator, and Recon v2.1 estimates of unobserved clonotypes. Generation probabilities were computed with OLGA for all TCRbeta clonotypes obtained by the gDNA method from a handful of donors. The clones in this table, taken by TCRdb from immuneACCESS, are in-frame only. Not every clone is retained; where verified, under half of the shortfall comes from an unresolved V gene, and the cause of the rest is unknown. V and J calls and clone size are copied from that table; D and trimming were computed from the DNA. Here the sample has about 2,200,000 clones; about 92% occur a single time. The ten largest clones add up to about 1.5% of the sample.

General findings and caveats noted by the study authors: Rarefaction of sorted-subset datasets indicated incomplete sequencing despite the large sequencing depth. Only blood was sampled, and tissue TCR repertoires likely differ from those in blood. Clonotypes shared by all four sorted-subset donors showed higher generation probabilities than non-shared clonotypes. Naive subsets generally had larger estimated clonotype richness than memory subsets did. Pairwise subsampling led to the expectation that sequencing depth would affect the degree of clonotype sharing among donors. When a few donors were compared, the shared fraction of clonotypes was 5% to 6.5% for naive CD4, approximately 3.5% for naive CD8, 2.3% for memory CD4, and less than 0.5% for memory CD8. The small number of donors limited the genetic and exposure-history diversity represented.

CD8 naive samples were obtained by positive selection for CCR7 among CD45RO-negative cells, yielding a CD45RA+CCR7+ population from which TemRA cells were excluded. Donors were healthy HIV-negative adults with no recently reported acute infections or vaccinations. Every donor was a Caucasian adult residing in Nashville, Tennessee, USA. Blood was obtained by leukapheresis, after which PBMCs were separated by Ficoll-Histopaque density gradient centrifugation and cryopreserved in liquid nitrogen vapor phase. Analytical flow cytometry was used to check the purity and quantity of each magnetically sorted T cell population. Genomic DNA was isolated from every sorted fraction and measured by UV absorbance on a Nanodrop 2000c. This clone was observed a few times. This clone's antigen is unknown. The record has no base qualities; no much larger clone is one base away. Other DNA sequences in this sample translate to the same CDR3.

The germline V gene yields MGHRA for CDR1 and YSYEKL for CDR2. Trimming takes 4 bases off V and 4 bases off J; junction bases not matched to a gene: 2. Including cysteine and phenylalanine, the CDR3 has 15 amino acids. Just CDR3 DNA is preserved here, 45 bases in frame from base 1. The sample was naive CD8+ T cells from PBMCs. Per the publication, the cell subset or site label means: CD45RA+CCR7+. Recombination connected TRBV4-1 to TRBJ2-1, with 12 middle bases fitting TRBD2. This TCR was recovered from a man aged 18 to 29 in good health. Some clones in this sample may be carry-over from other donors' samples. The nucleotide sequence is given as TGCGCCAGCAGCCCCGGGACTAGCGGGTACAATGAGCAGTTCTTC. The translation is CASSPGTSGYNEQFF.